This entry lists 11 T cell receptor beta chains sequenced from one sample in a study of circulating and synovial CD4+ cells in juvenile arthritis. Libraries were prepared by immunoSEQ multiplex PCR; TCRdb keeps only in-frame clonotypes and omits some of them. The table has 3,500 to 4,500 clones, 84% seen once. Source material: CD4+ T cells from synovial fluid. All receptors come from a human donor with juvenile idiopathic arthritis.

This clone was seen only once. The chain is built from TRBV5-1 and TRBJ2-2; 10 positions match TRBD1. The CDR3 spans 15 residues. CDR1 is SGHRS and CDR2 is YFSETQ in the germline V gene. V shed 3 bases and J 4 bases; nucleotides not matched to a gene: 3. CDR3 protein: CASSWGTGATGELFF. Written as DNA, the CDR3 is TGCGCCAGCAGCTGGGGGACAGGGGCCACCGGGGAGCTGTTTTTT.

V usage is TRBV6-6 and J usage is TRBJ2-3; TRBD2 aligns across 9 bases. Germline V CDR1 and CDR2: MNHNY, SVGAGI (reference sequence). This CDR3 comprises 16 residues. With 6 bases clipped from V and 1 base from J, the junction kept 8 bases outside the gene matches. The CDR3 DNA follows: TGTGCCAGCAGCCCCATCAAGCGGGAGGGCACAGATACGCAGTATTTT. It is translated as CASSPIKREGTDTQYF.

The rearrangement joins TRBV7-7 to TRBJ2-5; TRBD1 agrees at 8 bases. Trimming at V came to 5 bases and at J to 3 bases, leaving 11 bases not matched to a gene. CDR1 is SSHAT and CDR2 is FNYEAQ in the germline V gene (reference sequence). The CDR3 covers 16 residues. CDR3 protein: CASSQVGTGAKETQYF. CDR3 bases: TGTGCCAGCAGCCAGGTCGGGACAGGAGCAAAAGAGACCCAGTACTTC. The full variable domain, in which reference TRBV7-7 and TRBJ2-5 provide the parts outside the CDR3, is GAGVSQSPRYKVTKRGQDVTLRCDPISSHATLYWYQQALGQGPEFLTYFNYEAQPDKSGLPSDRFSAERPEGSISTLTIQRTEQRDSAMYRCASSQVGTGAKETQYFGPGTRLLVL.

The chain is built from TRBV4-1 and TRBJ1-1; unclear D gene. From germline, CDR1 is MGHRA and CDR2 YSYEKL. V shed 0 bases and J shed 6 bases, with 11 bases lying between them. The CDR3 is 14 residues long. CDR3 amino acids: CASSQDVNTAEAFF. CDR3 in DNA: TGCGCCAGCAGCCAAGACGTTAACACCGCTGAAGCTTTCTTT.

The CDR3 nucleotides read TGTGCCAGCAGTTCCCCTTTTCTTTCCGAGCAGTACTTC. Amino acids: CASSSPFLSEQYF. V is TRBV27 and J is TRBJ2-7; D is uncertain. The CDR3 loop spans 13 amino acids. Germline values: CDR1 MNHEY, CDR2 SMNVEV (reference sequence). Trimming left V 4 bases short and J 6 bases short, with 13 bases between.

The rearrangement joins TRBV18 to TRBJ2-5; 13 nucleotides match TRBD2. The CDR3 covers 17 residues. J was trimmed by 4 bases and V by 3 bases; bases with no gene match: 8. The V gene's germline CDR1 is KGHSH and CDR2 LQKENI. The CDR3 DNA follows: TGTGCCAGCTCACCTATCAATGGACTAGCGGGAGTAGAGACCCAGTACTTC. The encoded protein is CASSPINGLAGVETQYF.

The V gene is TRBV25-1, the J gene TRBJ2-1; TRBD1 matches 7 bases. Germline V gene sequence: CDR1 MGHDK, CDR2 SYGVNS. With V trimmed by 7 bases and J by 3 bases, 15 bases remained unmatched. This CDR3 contains 17 residues. This chain's CDR3 is CASTDNPGTVRYNEQFF. The DNA for the CDR3 is TGTGCCAGCACCGACAATCCCGGGACAGTGCGCTACAATGAGCAGTTCTTC.

The chain combines TRBV6-5 with TRBJ1-1; TRBD1 agrees at 7 bases. Germline V gene data show CDR1 as MNHEY and CDR2 as SVGAGI. The CDR3 is made up of 15 amino acids. With 0 bases clipped from V and 10 bases from J, the junction kept 11 bases outside the gene matches. This CDR3 is CASSYSTGEAAGAFF. CDR3 sequence (DNA): TGTGCCAGCAGTTACTCAACAGGGGAGGCTGCTGGAGCTTTCTTT.

V is TRBV7-2 and J is TRBJ2-3; tentative D call: TRBD1 (6 bases). CDR1 is SGHTA, CDR2 FQGNSA, per germline. V was clipped by 1 base and J by 1 base, with 21 bases between them. The CDR3 runs 19 residues. The CDR3 DNA sequence: TGTGCCAGCAGCTTAGTTTTAATTAGGGGGAACATTCGCACAGATACGCAGTATTTT. Translated: CASSLVLIRGNIRTDTQYF.

The chain uses TRBV27 and TRBJ2-4, with TRBD2 as a possible D gene (5 bases). Germline V gene sequence: CDR1 MNHEY, CDR2 SMNVEV (reference sequence). The CDR3 spans 12 residues. The V gene lost 5 bases and the J gene lost 7 bases, with 9 bases spanning the gap. CDR3 region: CASSQGSNIQYF. Written as DNA, the CDR3 is TGTGCCAGCAGTCAAGGGAGTAACATTCAGTACTTC.

V and J are TRBV27 and TRBJ2-7, with 7 nucleotides matching TRBD1. The CDR3 is 13 amino acids. The germline gives CDR1 MNHEY, CDR2 SMNVEV (reference sequence). After removal of 6 bases from V and 3 bases from J, the junction contained 5 bases not matched to a gene. CDR3 DNA: TGTGCCAGCAGGGGGGCAGGGGGCTACGAGCAGTACTTC. This sequence encodes CASRGAGGYEQYF.